These T cell receptor beta chains were read from a single sample in a study of blood T cell repertoires in COVID-19. Clones were sequenced by immunoSEQ multiplex PCR, and TCRdb holds only the in-frame ones, with some missing. This table holds about 35,000 clones, more than 80% found once. The sample taken for sequencing was peripheral blood. The source is a man in his fifties or sixties in a cohort sampled during active COVID-19. CDR3s include the opening cysteine and the closing phenylalanine or tryptophan. The D gene is left open where the match is weak. Expanded clones are given a class, and other clones once, few, many or no size at all.

TRBV7-9	NA	TRBJ2-5	NA	TGTGCCAACAGCTATGCCAGGGTCCGAGAGACCCAGTACTTC	CANSYARVRETQYF
TRBV6-5	NA	TRBJ2-7	TRBD2	TGTGCCAGCAGTTCCAGCGGGAGCTTCCTCGAGCAGTACTTC	CASSSSGSFLEQYF
TRBV7-2	NA	TRBJ2-5	TRBD2	TGTGCCAGCAGCTTAGCGGGGGGGACGTTCGCAGAGACCCAGTACTTC	CASSLAGGTFAETQYF
TRBV18	NA	TRBJ2-3	NA	TGTGCCAGCTCACCGCCTACGAACAGGAGAGATACGCAGTATTTT	CASSPPTNRRDTQYF
TRBV7-2	NA	TRBJ1-1	NA	TGTGCCAGCAGCTTAGCCCCGGAGGGCGGCACTGAAGCTTTCTTT	CASSLAPEGGTEAFF
TRBV24-1	NA	TRBJ2-2	TRBD1	TGTGCCACCCGAGGGACAGGGGATACCGGGGAGCTGTTTTTT	CATRGTGDTGELFF
TRBV4-1	few	TRBJ2-7	NA	TGCGCCAGCAGCCAAGGGGCAGGCCTCTCCTACGAGCAGTACTTC	CASSQGAGLSYEQYF
TRBV4-1	once	TRBJ2-1	TRBD2	TGCGCCAGCAGCCAAGATCGACTAGCGGGTAATGAGCAGTTCTTC	CASSQDRLAGNEQFF
TRBV11-2	NA	TRBJ1-1	NA	TGTGCCAGCAGCTTAGCATCAGAGAACACTGAAGCTTTCTTT	CASSLASENTEAFF
TRBV5-5	NA	TRBJ1-1	NA	TGTGCCAGCAGGAACATGAACACTGAAGCTTTCTTT	CASRNMNTEAFF
TRBV27	NA	TRBJ1-1	TRBD1	TGTGCCAGCAGTTCGGGGACAGGGGGGTATGACACTGAAGCTTTCTTT	CASSSGTGGYDTEAFF
TRBV6-5	NA	TRBJ1-1	NA	TGTGCCAGCACTACCCGACACTACGGGGGTGCTGAAGCTTTCTTT	CASTTRHYGGAEAFF
TRBV13	few	TRBJ1-1	NA	TGTGCCAGCAGCCACGCTGTTGGCAACATGAACACTGAAGCTTTCTTT	CASSHAVGNMNTEAFF
TRBV6-5	NA	TRBJ1-2	NA	TGTGCCAGCAGATTGACAGTTAACTATGGCTACACCTTC	CASRLTVNYGYTF
TRBV11-2	NA	TRBJ1-1	NA	TGTGCCAGCAGACCTGCCCCTCTTTGGCAGGCGAACACTGAAGCTTTCTTT	CASRPAPLWQANTEAFF
TRBV2	once	TRBJ1-6	NA	TGTGCCAGCAGCCCGGGACACTCGAATTCACCCCTCCACTTT	CASSPGHSNSPLHF
TRBV19	NA	TRBJ2-2	NA	TGTGCCAGTAGCGTGAATGGCCCCACCGGGGAGCTGTTTTTT	CASSVNGPTGELFF
TRBV5-1	NA	TRBJ2-1	TRBD2	TGCGCCAGCAGCACGGGGTCTAGCGGCTTCGGCCACAATGAGCAGTTCTTC	CASSTGSSGFGHNEQFF
TRBV18	NA	TRBJ2-1	TRBD2	TGTGCCAGCTCTAGAGGGGTCTGGGCTAGCGGGACACTAAGCTCCTACAATGAGCAGTTCTTC	CASSRGVWASGTLSSYNEQFF
TRBV7-2	NA	TRBJ2-1	NA	TGTGCCAGCAGCTTAAATCGTCCGGGGTTCACCTACAATGAGCAGTTCTTC	CASSLNRPGFTYNEQFF
TRBV11-3	NA	TRBJ2-4	NA	TGTGCCAGCAGCTTAGGCGGCCTCGGGTTAGCCAAAAACATTCAGTACTTC	CASSLGGLGLAKNIQYF
TRBV30	NA	TRBJ2-2	NA	TGTGCCTGGAGTCGGGCCGGGGAGCTGTTTTTT	CAWSRAGELFF
TRBV30	NA	TRBJ1-6	TRBD1	TGTGCCTGGAATCCGCTGGACAGGGAAAATTCACCCCTCCACTTT	CAWNPLDRENSPLHF
TRBV2	NA	TRBJ2-3	NA	TGTGCCAGCAGTGACATACGACAGGGAGGCGCAGATACGCAGTATTTT	CASSDIRQGGADTQYF
TRBV6-5	NA	TRBJ1-6	NA	TGTGCCAGCAGTTCAAGAGACAGGAATTCACCCCTCCACTTT	CASSSRDRNSPLHF
TRBV6-9	NA	TRBJ2-7	TRBD2	TGTGCCAGCAGGTACCCCGAACCCGGACTAGCGGGAGAGCAGTACTTC	CASRYPEPGLAGEQYF
TRBV7-2	NA	TRBJ2-1	NA	TGTGCCAGCAGCTTAGCGGAGGGGCCGAGCTCCTACAATGAGCAGTTCTTC	CASSLAEGPSSYNEQFF
TRBV15	NA	TRBJ1-5	TRBD1	TGCGGACAGGGGGCCGTTCAGCCCCAGCATTTT	CGQGAVQPQHF
TRBV5-1	NA	TRBJ2-7	NA	TGCGCCAGCGCAGGGACTCACGAGCAGTACTTC	CASAGTHEQYF
TRBV9	NA	TRBJ2-2	TRBD1	TGTGCCAGCAGCGCTTCGGGACAGGGTAACACCGGGGAGCTGTTTTTT	CASSASGQGNTGELFF
TRBV15	few	TRBJ1-5	NA	TGTGCCACCAGCAGAGATCAGGTTGGGCAGCCCCAGCATTTT	CATSRDQVGQPQHF
TRBV5-1	NA	TRBJ2-7	NA	TGCGCCAGCAGCCGCGACAGCTACGAGCAGTACTTC	CASSRDSYEQYF
TRBV6-2/TRBV6-3	NA	TRBJ2-3	TRBD2	TGTGCCAGCGGCCTGCTAGCGGGGGGATTCGATACGCAGTATTTT	CASGLLAGGFDTQYF
TRBV11-2	NA	TRBJ2-3	TRBD2	TGTGCCAGCAGCCCTTTCGGGGGGTCGGATACGCAGTATTTT	CASSPFGGSDTQYF
TRBV6-5	NA	TRBJ1-1	NA	TGTGCCAGCAGTTATACCGGGGGTAACACTGAAGCTTTCTTT	CASSYTGGNTEAFF
TRBV27	NA	TRBJ2-1	TRBD2	TGTGCCAGCTGGGGACTAGCGGGAGGTGGCGATGAGCAGTTCTTC	CASWGLAGGGDEQFF
TRBV2	NA	TRBJ2-7	TRBD1	TGTGCCAGCAGTGACCCGTCGGACAGGGAAGGACGGTACGAGCAGTACTTC	CASSDPSDREGRYEQYF
TRBV20-1	NA	TRBJ2-7	NA	TGCAGTGCGAGTACTAGCTACGAGCAGTACTTC	CSASTSYEQYF
TRBV14	NA	TRBJ2-1	TRBD2	TGTGCCAGCAGCCATTACCTATTTAGCGGGAGCTACAATGAGCAGTTCTTC	CASSHYLFSGSYNEQFF
TRBV18	NA	TRBJ1-1	NA	TGTGCCAGCTCCCTAGACAGGGAAGCTTTCTTT	CASSLDREAFF
TRBV30	NA	TRBJ2-1	TRBD1	TGTGCCTGCCAGACAGGGTTTTTACACAATGAGCAGTTCTTC	CACQTGFLHNEQFF
TRBV9	few	TRBJ2-6	TRBD1	TGTGCCAGCAGCTCGGACAGGTCTTCTGGGGCCAACGTCCTGACTTTC	CASSSDRSSGANVLTF
TRBV5-1	NA	TRBJ2-2	TRBD1	TGCGCCAGCAGATTGGGACAGGGTGGCCCCGGGGAGCTGTTTTTT	CASRLGQGGPGELFF
TRBV27	NA	TRBJ2-1	TRBD1	TGTGCCAGCAGTTTATTCGGACAGGGGGCTCGGAATGAGCAGTTCTTC	CASSLFGQGARNEQFF
TRBV5-6	NA	TRBJ2-7	TRBD1	TGTGCCAGCAGCTCCTTCCGGACAGGGTCAATTGTCTACGAGCAGTACTTC	CASSSFRTGSIVYEQYF
TRBV28	NA	TRBJ2-6	NA	TGTGCCAGCAGGGGCAGTCTGACAGGTAGCTCTGGGGCCAACGTCCTGACTTTC	CASRGSLTGSSGANVLTF
TRBV7-8	NA	TRBJ2-7	TRBD2	TGTGCCAGCAGCCGCGGGGGGTACGAGCAGTACTTC	CASSRGGYEQYF
TRBV11-3	NA	TRBJ2-2	NA	TGTGCCAGCACCTCCTCGGGTTCGGTCACCGGGGAGCTGTTTTTT	CASTSSGSVTGELFF
TRBV27	NA	TRBJ2-5	NA	TGTGCCAGCAGTTTATCGCCCATAGGGGGAGAGACCCAGTACTTC	CASSLSPIGGETQYF
TRBV11-2	NA	TRBJ1-4	NA	TGTGCCAGCAGCTTAGAGGGGGGAAATGAAAAACTGTTTTTT	CASSLEGGNEKLFF
TRBV6-5	NA	TRBJ1-5	NA	TGTGCCAGCAGTTATGAGGGGGGGCAGCCCCAGCATTTT	CASSYEGGQPQHF
TRBV9	NA	TRBJ2-5	NA	TGTGCCAGCAGCGCAGAGGGGGGGCGTGCAGAGACCCAGTACTTC	CASSAEGGRAETQYF
TRBV6-5	NA	TRBJ2-5	NA	TGTGCCAGCAGTTTCCCCGGGGAGACCCAGTACTTC	CASSFPGETQYF
TRBV19	few	TRBJ2-7	TRBD1	TGTGCCAGCCGGGACAGTCTAGGACCCTCCGAGCAGTACTTC	CASRDSLGPSEQYF
TRBV4-3	NA	TRBJ1-2	NA	TGCGCCAGCAGCCAAGATTTCCACAGAAGGTATGGCTACACCTTC	CASSQDFHRRYGYTF